The next 5 T cell receptor beta chains were all read from a single sample in a study of T cell responses to AZD1222 COVID-19 vaccine. TCRdb keeps only in-frame clones here, not all; method: immunoSEQ multiplex PCR. The data show around 140,000 clones, over 75% seen once. The sequencing used peripheral blood, collected on day 0 of AZD1222 vaccination. The receptors here all came from an adult in good health.

The chain uses TRBV27 and TRBJ2-1; 8 nucleotides line up with TRBD2. The CDR3 sequence is 14 residues long. From germline, CDR1 is MNHEY and CDR2 SMNVEV (reference sequence). V lost 4 bases and J lost 3; bases outside the gene matches: 2. This chain's CDR3 is CASSSGGYYNEQFF. CDR3 DNA sequence: TGTGCCAGCAGTTCGGGAGGGTACTACAATGAGCAGTTCTTC.

The J gene is TRBJ2-1, the V gene TRBV2, with 7 bases that match TRBD1. From germline, CDR1 is SNHLY and CDR2 FYNNEI. V lost 8 bases and J lost 5; bases outside the gene matches: 12. This CDR3 comprises 15 residues. The DNA of the CDR3 is TGTGCCAGCCATTTAGGGGGCGGCGGGCACAATGAGCAGTTCTTC. This gives the protein CASHLGGGGHNEQFF.

The gene calls are TRBV7-9 and TRBJ2-3; no definite D call. Deletions cut 3 bases from V and 2 bases from J, with 6 bases between. Germline CDR1 is SEHNR and CDR2 is FQNEAQ (reference sequence). This CDR3 has 13 residues. CDR3 sequence reads: CASSLGTTDTQYF. CDR3 in DNA: TGTGCCAGCAGCTTGGGCACCACAGATACGCAGTATTTT.

This clone turned up a few times. The chain couples TRBV9 to TRBJ2-1; D is uncertain. The CDR3 covers 14 residues. Trimming stripped 4 bases from V and 5 bases from J, with 13 bases between. Germline V gene lookup returns CDR1 SGDLS and CDR2 YYNGEE. CDR3 sequence: CASSPREFNNEQFF. CDR3 bases: TGTGCCAGCAGCCCCCGCGAGTTTAACAATGAGCAGTTCTTC.

V usage is TRBV6-5 and J usage is TRBJ1-2, with D uncertain. V lost 0 bases, J lost 2 bases, and 7 bases lay in between. Germline CDR1 reads MNHEY; CDR2 reads SVGAGI. The CDR3 length is 14 residues. The DNA for the CDR3 is TGTGCCAGCAGTTACTCGAGCCAGAACTATGGCTACACCTTC. Translating gives CASSYSSQNYGYTF.